This T cell receptor (beta chain) was sequenced during a study of T-cell memory formation after mild COVID-19. Study as a whole: TCR clusters showed largely donor specificity.

Whole-study findings and limits: Clones that contracted from day 15 to 85 were balanced CD4/CD8, while later expanders leaned CD4+. Chiefly within CM and EM were the contracting CD4+ clones; CD8+ ones were within EMRA.

TCRdb passed the 5' RACE reads through MiXCR, listing each CDR3 protein once. The sample lists around 420,000 distinct CDR3 sequences; around 24% were seen once. V lost 5 bases to trimming and J lost 10 bases, with 12 bases between them. CDR3 length: 13 residues. Comments on this clonotype: Its antigen is still unknown.

The rearrangement joins TRBV12-3 or TRBV12-4 to TRBJ1-6; possibly TRBD1 for D (6 bases). Sequencing was carried out using PBMCs or a T cell subset sorted from them (not recorded which). The sequence derives from an adult woman who had mild COVID-19 (a few samples of this study predate the infection). Cell type and time point are not known. CDR3 region: CASSPTGQSPLHF. The CDR3 DNA is TGTGCCAGCAGTCCAACAGGGCAATCACCCCTCCACTTT.